These 28 T cell receptor beta chains originate from one sample sequenced in a study of radiotherapy plus CTLA-4 blockade in lung cancer. Only in-frame clones appear in the TCRdb table, and some are missing; sequencing was by immunoSEQ multiplex PCR. The table has about 82,000 clones, about two thirds seen once. Specimen: peripheral blood, collected from a patient treated with radiotherapy plus ipilimumab. These receptors were obtained from a human donor with non-small cell lung cancer that progressed on radiotherapy plus ipilimumab.

The genes are TRBV6-4 and TRBJ1-6, with D maybe TRBD1 (5 bases). CDR1 MRHNA and CDR2 SNTAGT come from the germline V gene. The CDR3 contains 15 residues. The V end was cut by 2 bases, the J end by 9 bases, with 14 bases between. The CDR3 region is CASSDAGTWGSPLHF. CDR3 in DNA: TGTGCCAGCAGTGACGCGGGGACCTGGGGTTCACCCCTCCACTTT.

The chain has TRBV30 and TRBJ1-5; 7 nucleotides agree with TRBD1. Germline CDR1 and CDR2: GTSNPN and SVGIG (reference sequence). The V gene end was trimmed by 2 bases and the J gene end by 4 bases; junction bases not matched to a gene: 5. The CDR3 contains 14 residues. The CDR3 sequence is CAWSTTGFNQPQHF. In DNA, the CDR3 is TGTGCCTGGAGTACGACAGGGTTTAATCAGCCCCAGCATTTT.

A remark on this clone: At one of its ends the junction is not consistent with the germline gene, which may arise from a read error. The same CDR3 arises from other DNA sequences in this sample as well. The chain combines TRBV7-9 with TRBJ1-4; D call uncertain. CDR1 and CDR2 from the germline V gene are SEHNR and FQNEAQ (reference sequence). The CDR3 spans 14 residues. As DNA, the CDR3 is TGTGCTAGCAGCTTTAGAACCCAGGAAGAAAAACTGTTTTTT. Its translation is CASSFRTQEEKLFF.

Details on this clone: Distinct nucleotide sequences in the sample also encode this CDR3. The chain recombines TRBV29-1 with TRBJ2-5, with D possibly being TRBD2 (7 bases). The better agreement between TRBJ2-7 and the DNA end casts doubt on the J call. CDR3 length: 13 residues. The germline gives CDR1 SQVTM, CDR2 ANQGSEA. The CDR3 nucleotides are TGCAGCGTGGAGGGGGGGGGCGACTACGAGCAGTACTTC. Its protein is CSVEGGGDYEQYF.

The genes are TRBV7-6 and TRBJ2-1; D not certain. V was pared by 2 bases and J by 4 bases, with 6 bases between. CDR3 length equals 13 residues. Germline CDR1 is SGHVS and CDR2 is FNYEAQ. DNA for the CDR3: TGTGCCAGCAGCTTACAGGAGTACAATGAGCAGTTCTTC. As protein: CASSLQEYNEQFF.

This clone was counted many times. The rearrangement links TRBV7-8 to TRBJ1-1; maybe TRBD1 (5 bases). Trimming pared 2 bases from V and 1 base from J, leaving 8 bases between. The CDR3 runs 14 residues. Germline assignment: CDR1 SGHVS and CDR2 FQNEAQ. In DNA, the CDR3 is TGTGCCAGCAGCTTAAGAAGGGGGAACACTGAAGCTTTCTTT. Its protein product is CASSLRRGNTEAFF.

The rearrangement uses TRBV7-2 and TRBJ2-5, with TRBD2 matching 9 bases. The CDR3 spans 15 residues. The V gene's germline CDR1 is SGHTA and CDR2 FQGNSA. Trimming at V came to 4 bases and at J to 5 bases, leaving 8 bases not matched to a gene. The CDR3 loop reads CASSYTSGRGETQYF. As DNA, the CDR3 is TGTGCCAGCAGCTACACTAGCGGGCGGGGGGAGACCCAGTACTTC.

The rearrangement links TRBV15 to TRBJ1-4; 8 positions agree with TRBD1. CDR1 is LNHNV and CDR2 is YYDKDF in the germline V gene (reference sequence). The V segment lost 5 bases and the J segment 4 bases; nucleotides outside the gene matches: 6. The CDR3 totals 15 residues. The CDR3: CATSLRTGHNEKLFF. The DNA for the CDR3 is TGTGCCACCAGCTTACGGACAGGGCATAATGAAAAACTGTTTTTT.

The chain recombines TRBV11-3 with TRBJ1-1; possible D gene TRBD1, 6 bases. There are 14 residues in the CDR3. Germline V gene data show CDR1 as SGHNT and CDR2 as YENEEA. The V and J ends lost 5 bases and 0 bases respectively, with 10 bases between them. The CDR3 region is CASSLQGMNTEAFF. CDR3 bases: TGTGCCAGCAGCCTACAGGGAATGAACACTGAAGCTTTCTTT.

The genes are TRBV28 and TRBJ1-6, with 8 bases lining up with TRBD1. V dropped 5 bases and J dropped 9; count of bases not matched to a gene: 15. Germline V gene data show CDR1 as MDHEN and CDR2 as SYDVKM. The CDR3 runs 17 residues. The CDR3 protein is CASSPYPRTGRSSPLHF. The CDR3 coding sequence is TGTGCCAGCAGTCCCTACCCTCGGACAGGGAGGTCTTCACCCCTCCACTTT.

The chain couples TRBV5-1 to TRBJ2-7; D is unresolved. V dropped 4 bases and J dropped 4 bases, with 12 bases sitting between them. The germline V gene encodes CDR1 SGHRS and CDR2 YFSETQ. The CDR3 length is 13 residues. The DNA of the CDR3 is TGCGCCAGCAGCACTGGCCCGCAATACGAGCAGTACTTC. As protein: CASSTGPQYEQYF.

This clone was counted a few times. J is TRBJ1-5 and V is TRBV18; 7 nucleotides align to TRBD1. After removal of 4 bases from V and 5 bases from J, the junction contained 5 bases not matched to a gene. Germline V gene sequence: CDR1 KGHSH, CDR2 LQKENI. This CDR3 spans 14 amino acids. The CDR3, as DNA: TGTGCCAGCTCACTTCGGACAGGTGATCAGCCCCAGCATTTT. Amino acids: CASSLRTGDQPQHF.

This sequence joins TRBV7-6 and TRBJ2-2; perhaps TRBD2 as D (5 bases). Trimming cost V 0 bases and J 0 bases, with 5 bases left between them. This CDR3 has 15 residues. Germline assignment: CDR1 SGHVS and CDR2 FNYEAQ. In nucleotides, the CDR3 is TGTGCCAGCAGCTTAGCCGGGACGAACACCGGGGAGCTGTTTTTT. Translated, it gives CASSLAGTNTGELFF. The variable domain in full, completed from reference TRBV7-6 and TRBJ2-2, reads GAGVSQSPRYKVTKRGQDVALRCDPISGHVSLYWYRQALGQGPEFLTYFNYEAQQDKSGLPNDRFSAERPEGSISTLTIQRTEQRDSAMYRCASSLAGTNTGELFFGEGSRLTVL.

This chain connects TRBV18 to TRBJ2-5, with 12 nucleotides matching TRBD2. This CDR3 has 16 amino acids. V was clipped by 4 bases and J by 2 bases; unmatched bases: 5. Germline V gene lookup returns CDR1 KGHSH and CDR2 LQKENI. The CDR3 loop is CASSLGTSGLQETQYF. The CDR3 DNA reads TGTGCCAGCTCACTTGGGACTAGCGGGCTACAAGAGACCCAGTACTTC.

This clone came up many times. This chain connects TRBV2 to TRBJ1-1, with TRBD1 as a possible D gene (6 bases). Germline lookup yields CDR1 SNHLY and CDR2 FYNNEI. CDR3 length: 15 amino acids. V was pared by 2 bases and J by 1 base, with 11 bases between. The CDR3 here is CASSEWGLKNTEAFF. The CDR3 bases are TGTGCCAGCAGTGAATGGGGGCTAAAGAACACTGAAGCTTTCTTT.

The chain joins TRBV2 to TRBJ1-1; D is unresolved. The V gene lost 7 bases and the J gene lost 2 bases, with 5 bases spanning the gap. The germline CDR1 and CDR2 sequences are SNHLY and FYNNEI. The CDR3 has 11 residues. CDR3 region: CASTYNTEAFF. For the CDR3, the DNA is TGTGCCAGCACCTATAACACTGAAGCTTTCTTT.

This clone showed up just once. The CDR3 DNA reads as TGTGCCAGCAGCTTAGGGAGCGCGCGGGGGCAGACCCAGTACTTC. This encodes CASSLGSARGQTQYF. J is TRBJ2-5 and V is TRBV7-2; TRBD2 might be the D (7 bases). The CDR3 consists of 15 residues. Germline V gene data show CDR1 as SGHTA and CDR2 as FQGNSA. V lost 1 base and J 6 bases, leaving 15 bases between the germline ends.

This clone was picked up a small number of times. This rearrangement joins TRBV6-1 to TRBJ1-2; D might be TRBD1 (6 bases). The V end was cut by 3 bases, the J end by 3 bases, with 8 bases between. Germline V lookup: CDR1 MNHNS, CDR2 SASEGT. This CDR3 comprises 13 residues. The CDR3 is CASSEGHHYGYTF. Written as DNA, the CDR3 is TGTGCCAGCAGTGAGGGACACCACTATGGCTACACCTTC.

This clone has a single count. J is TRBJ1-2 and V is TRBV2; D not certain. V shed 6 bases and J shed 0 bases, with 8 bases lying between them. Germline V gene data show CDR1 as SNHLY and CDR2 as FYNNEI. The CDR3 has 13 residues. CDR3 coding DNA: TGTGCCAGCAGGCCGACGGCTAACTATGGCTACACCTTC. The encoded protein is CASRPTANYGYTF. Combining the CDR3 with reference TRBV2 and TRBJ1-2 gives the whole variable domain EPEVTQTPSHQVTQMGQEVILRCVPISNHLYFYWYRQILGQKVEFLVSFYNNEISEKSEIFDDQFSVERPDGSNFTLKIRSTKLEDSAMYFCASRPTANYGYTFGSGTRLTVV.

The chain recombines TRBV2 with TRBJ1-2, with 9 bases matching TRBD1. The length of the CDR3 is 15 residues. V lost 3 bases and J lost 7; bases outside the gene matches: 9. Germline CDR1 reads SNHLY; CDR2 reads FYNNEI. The CDR3: CASSEDSGTGRGYTF. The CDR3 bases are TGTGCCAGCAGTGAGGACTCCGGGACAGGGCGTGGCTACACCTTC.

The V and J genes are TRBV7-2 and TRBJ2-3, with TRBD2 matching 7 bases. Germline V CDR1 and CDR2: SGHTA, FQGNSA. J gave up 6 bases and V 5 bases, and 20 bases lay outside the gene matches. This CDR3 spans 18 amino acids. The CDR3 loop reads CASSRTATAGSRWDTQYF. The CDR3 DNA reads TGTGCCAGCAGCCGAACCGCGACAGCGGGAAGCAGGTGGGATACGCAGTATTTT.

This rearrangement joins TRBV10-2 to TRBJ2-3; D possibly corresponds to TRBD2 (5 bases). The CDR3 totals 14 residues. Trimming removed 6 bases at V and 4 bases at J, with 14 bases between. Looked up from germline, CDR1 is WSHSY and CDR2 is SAAADI. As DNA, the CDR3 is TGCGCCAGCAGCCCAGGACTCCTGGCAGATACGCAGTATTTT. It yields the protein CASSPGLLADTQYF.

The genes are TRBV28 and TRBJ2-5; D is uncertain. Germline V lookup: CDR1 MDHEN, CDR2 SYDVKM. CDR3 length: 15 amino acids. Trimming left V 0 bases short and J 6 bases short, with 14 bases between. The CDR3 reads CASSLWAENLQTQYF. Here the CDR3 DNA reads TGTGCCAGCAGTTTATGGGCTGAAAACCTGCAGACCCAGTACTTC.

The chain has TRBV9 and TRBJ2-1; possibly TRBD2 for D (6 bases). V was trimmed by 4 bases and J by 7 bases, leaving 21 bases between them. Germline assignment: CDR1 SGDLS and CDR2 YYNGEE. The CDR3 length is 16 residues. The CDR3 DNA reads TGTGCCAGCAGCTCCAGAGGTGGCGGGATCGGGAATGAGCAGTTCTTC. This codes for CASSSRGGGIGNEQFF.

In this sample, this clone turned up a few times. The gene calls are TRBV15 and TRBJ1-3, with 10 bases that match TRBD1. The CDR3 covers 15 residues. V trimming: 3 bases; J trimming: 7 bases; junction bases outside the gene matches: 6. The germline V gene has CDR1 LNHNV and CDR2 YYDKDF (reference sequence). The CDR3 region has the DNA TGTGCCACCAGCAGGACAGGGGGCGAGGGGAACACCATATATTTT. It specifies CATSRTGGEGNTIYF. The full variable domain, completed using reference TRBV15 and TRBJ1-3, is DAMVIQNPRYQVTQFGKPVTLSCSQTLNHNVMYWYQQKSSQAPKLLFHYYDKDFNNEADTPDNFQSRRPNTSFCFLDIRSPGLGDTAMYLCATSRTGGEGNTIYFGEGSWLTVV.

The gene calls are TRBV18 and TRBJ2-1, with 9 bases matching TRBD1. CDR1 and CDR2 (germline): KGHSH, LQKENI. V was pared by 3 bases and J by 4 bases, with 7 bases of the junction left unmatched. The CDR3 runs 16 residues. The CDR3 sequence is CASSPDRGGVYNEQFF. CDR3 coding DNA: TGTGCCAGCTCACCGGACAGGGGAGGTGTGTACAATGAGCAGTTCTTC.

DNA of the CDR3: TGTGCCTGGAGCTACGGGACAGGGTCGGCTATTGAAGCTTTCTTT. Protein: CAWSYGTGSAIEAFF. The chain has TRBV30 and TRBJ1-1; 9 bases match TRBD1. V was clipped by 3 bases and J by 7 bases; unmatched bases: 12. CDR1 and CDR2 (germline): GTSNPN, SVGIG (reference sequence). The length of the CDR3 is 15 residues.

The chain uses TRBV5-1 and TRBJ1-4, with a weak D call TRBD1 (6 bases). V shed 4 bases and J shed 8 bases, with 21 bases lying between them. Germline V lookup: CDR1 SGHRS, CDR2 YFSETQ. This CDR3 comprises 16 residues. CDR3: CASSTLQGPGGEKLFF. The CDR3 coding sequence is TGCGCCAGCAGCACCCTACAGGGCCCGGGCGGAGAAAAACTGTTTTTT.